This passage covers 22 T cell receptor beta chains from one sample sequenced in a study of OX40 agonist ivuxolimab in advanced cancers. This table comes from immunoSEQ multiplex PCR, and its TCRdb copy is limited to in-frame clones, with some not included. The profile covers 21,000 or so clones, with roughly three quarters appearing a single time and roughly 9% taken by the ten largest. The material was CD4+ or CD8+ T cells sorted from blood, obtained in a trial of the OX40 agonist ivuxolimab. The receptor source for this set is an adult with an advanced solid tumor such as melanoma, head and neck, liver or kidney cancer.

V is TRBV6-1 and J is TRBJ2-4; 9 positions match TRBD1. Germline V gene sequence: CDR1 MNHNS, CDR2 SASEGT. V lost 2 bases to trimming and J lost 4 bases; unmatched junction nucleotides: 6. The CDR3 consists of 16 residues. DNA for the CDR3: TGTGCCAGCAGTGAAACGACTGGACAGGGGAAAAACATTCAGTACTTC. This gives the protein CASSETTGQGKNIQYF.

This chain links TRBV18 with TRBJ1-5, with 11 bases aligning to TRBD1. Germline assignment: CDR1 KGHSH and CDR2 LQKENI. The length of the CDR3 is 16 residues. V trimming: 4 bases; J trimming: 7 bases; junction bases outside the gene matches: 9. The CDR3 is CASSLSGQGDSQPQHF. The CDR3 DNA reads TGTGCCAGCTCACTATCGGGACAGGGGGATAGCCAGCCCCAGCATTTT.

The chain has TRBV10-3 and TRBJ2-6; D gene ambiguous. The ends were cut back, 6 bases at V and 0 bases at J, with 6 bases in the middle. The CDR3 has 14 residues. Germline lookup yields CDR1 ENHRY and CDR2 SYGVKD. The CDR3 region is CAIRESSGANVLTF. CDR3 sequence (DNA): TGTGCCATCAGGGAGAGCTCTGGGGCCAACGTCCTGACTTTC.

The V call is TRBV10-3, the J call TRBJ2-3, with 8 bases aligning to TRBD2. Germline V gene data show CDR1 as ENHRY and CDR2 as SYGVKD. The CDR3 is 15 residues long. With V trimmed by 8 bases and J by 1 base, 8 bases remained unmatched. The CDR3 DNA reads as TGTGCCATCGGGGCCCCAGCGGGGGGCACAGATACGCAGTATTTT. It codes for CAIGAPAGGTDTQYF.

CDR3: CASSYTGRLDGYTF. CDR3 coding DNA: TGTGCCAGCAGTTATACAGGGCGCCTGGATGGCTACACCTTC. The rearrangement joins TRBV6-5 to TRBJ1-2; D might be TRBD1 (6 bases). The V end was cut by 3 bases, the J end by 6 bases, with 14 bases between. The CDR3 has 14 amino acids. Germline lookup yields CDR1 MNHEY and CDR2 SVGAGI.

In this sample, this clone turned up once. The chain joins TRBV30 to TRBJ2-3; 9 nucleotides match TRBD1. V was clipped by 5 bases and J by 3 bases; unmatched bases: 0. CDR3 length: 12 amino acids. CDR1 GTSNPN and CDR2 SVGIG come from the germline V gene (reference sequence). The CDR3 DNA reads as TGTGCCTGGGGACAGGGGACAGATACGCAGTATTTT. It translates to CAWGQGTDTQYF.

The V gene is TRBV23-1, the J gene TRBJ1-5; 7 bases are shared with TRBD1. TRBV23-1 is given ORF status, its function remaining uncertain. The CDR3 totals 14 residues. Trimming at V came to 9 bases and at J to 5 bases, leaving 10 bases not matched to a gene. The CDR3: CARVTGEGHQPQHF. Here the CDR3 DNA reads TGCGCCAGGGTTACAGGGGAGGGCCATCAGCCCCAGCATTTT.

This clone is deemed medium-sized. This rearrangement joins TRBV7-6 to TRBJ1-2; D remains unclear. V gave up 5 bases and J gave up 0 bases, with 10 bases separating them. The germline CDR1 and CDR2 sequences are SGHVS and FNYEAQ. The CDR3 consists of 14 residues. This CDR3 reads CASSPGPANYGYTF. In nucleotides, the CDR3 is TGTGCCAGCAGCCCCGGCCCAGCTAACTATGGCTACACCTTC.

This chain uses TRBV5-6 with TRBJ2-7; no clear D gene. Germline CDR1 SGHDT, CDR2 YYEEEE. With 1 base removed from V and 3 bases from J, the gap between germline ends came to 17 bases. The CDR3 totals 16 residues. As DNA, the CDR3 is TGTGCCAGCAGCTTGAAACACTTAACGCCCCGCTACGAGCAGTACTTC. The encoded protein is CASSLKHLTPRYEQYF.

In this sample, this clone turned up once. The V and J genes are TRBV6-5 and TRBJ2-7, with D uncertain. The CDR3 contains 14 residues. Germline V gene lookup returns CDR1 MNHEY and CDR2 SVGAGI. V lost 4 bases, J lost 1 base, and 11 bases lay in between. For the CDR3, the DNA is TGTGCCAGCAGTTCGGTCCTCGGATCCTACGAGCAGTACTTC. It yields the protein CASSSVLGSYEQYF.

This clone was recorded only once. The V call is TRBV19, the J call TRBJ1-1; tentatively, D is TRBD1 (5 bases). Germline V CDR1 and CDR2: LNHDA, SQIVND (reference sequence). The V end was cut by 3 bases, the J end by 6 bases, with 17 bases between. The CDR3 has 15 amino acids. CDR3: CASSISGRVQAEAFF. CDR3 nucleotide sequence: TGTGCCAGTAGTATTAGTGGCAGGGTCCAGGCTGAAGCTTTCTTT.

The rearrangement joins TRBV19 to TRBJ2-5; 8 positions match TRBD1. CDR3 length: 13 amino acids. V lost 5 bases and J lost 6; bases outside the gene matches: 5. The V gene's germline CDR1 is LNHDA and CDR2 SQIVND (reference sequence). This CDR3 reads CASSGTGVKTQYF. CDR3 DNA sequence: TGTGCCAGTAGTGGGACAGGTGTGAAGACCCAGTACTTC.

This clone was observed a single time. The chain is built from TRBV7-8 and TRBJ2-5; maybe TRBD2 (6 bases). Deletions cut 2 bases from V and 2 bases from J, with 21 bases between. Germline CDR1 SGHVS, CDR2 FQNEAQ. This CDR3 contains 18 residues. The CDR3: CASSLRRGPFSPQETQYF. The CDR3 nucleotides read TGTGCCAGCAGCTTAAGGCGGGGACCATTCTCACCTCAAGAGACCCAGTACTTC.

This clone has just a few counts. This rearrangement joins TRBV23-1 to TRBJ1-5; the D is unclear. TRBV23-1 is classed as an ORF, of uncertain function. V was clipped by 0 bases and J by 9 bases, with 12 bases between them. The CDR3 has 14 residues. The DNA for the CDR3 is TGCGCCAGCAGTCAATCGGAGGGTTATCTGCCCCAGCATTTT. It is translated as CASSQSEGYLPQHF.

Notes on this clone: Other DNA sequences in this sample translate to the same CDR3. This rearrangement joins TRBV7-3 to TRBJ2-3; D call uncertain. V lost 2 bases and J lost 2, with 11 bases in between. The CDR3 spans 15 residues. Germline CDR1 and CDR2: SGHTA and FQGTGA. CDR3 protein: CASSLGGRSTDTQYF. The CDR3 bases are TGTGCCAGCAGCTTAGGTGGGCGATCCACAGATACGCAGTATTTT.

The chain uses TRBV29-1 and TRBJ2-2; tentatively, D is TRBD2 (5 bases). With 8 bases removed from V and 7 bases from J, the gap between germline ends came to 14 bases. The CDR3 totals 12 residues. Germline loops: CDR1 SQVTM, CDR2 ANQGSEA. CDR3 residues: CSSPPSGGELFF. In DNA form, the CDR3 reads TGCAGCTCGCCCCCGAGCGGCGGGGAGCTGTTTTTT.

This rearrangement joins TRBV7-6 to TRBJ2-1; 9 bases are a match to TRBD2. The CDR3 is 18 amino acids. The V gene end was trimmed by 0 bases and the J gene end by 0 bases; junction bases not matched to a gene: 6. The V gene's germline CDR1 is SGHVS and CDR2 FNYEAQ. Written as DNA, the CDR3 is TGTGCCAGCAGCTTAGCGGGCGGGGGGGCCAGCTCCTACAATGAGCAGTTCTTC. Protein: CASSLAGGGASSYNEQFF.

This chain links TRBV18 with TRBJ1-1; D call uncertain. CDR3 length equals 12 residues. Trimming pared 5 bases from V and 11 bases from J, leaving 15 bases between. Germline V gene sequence: CDR1 KGHSH, CDR2 LQKENI. Written as DNA, the CDR3 is TGTGCCAGCTCAGAAGTTGGGGTTTTCGCTTTCTTT. Protein product: CASSEVGVFAFF.

The genes are TRBV7-3 and TRBJ2-1; TRBD1 or TRBD2 may be the D gene (5 bases each). The CDR3 is 13 amino acids. From germline, CDR1 is SGHTA and CDR2 FQGTGA. Between the trimmed V and J ends, which lost 1 base and 6 bases, there was a span of 7 bases. CDR3 DNA sequence: TGTGCCAGCAGCTTAAAGGGGAGCAATGAGCAGTTCTTC. It encodes CASSLKGSNEQFF.

The chain employs TRBV13 and TRBJ2-7, with D unresolved. The CDR3 extends over 14 amino acids. The V and J ends lost 3 bases and 3 bases respectively, with 12 bases between them. Germline CDR1 reads PRHDT; CDR2 reads FYEKMQ (reference sequence). DNA of the CDR3: TGTGCCAGCAGCTTCCGACGGGCAAACTACGAGCAGTACTTC. Protein: CASSFRRANYEQYF.

V is TRBV15 and J is TRBJ1-2; D unclear. The ends were cut back, 5 bases at V and 8 bases at J, with 21 bases in the middle. CDR1 and CDR2 from the germline V gene are LNHNV and YYDKDF (reference sequence). CDR3 length: 15 amino acids. CDR3 in amino acids: CATSSSGVVSGGYTF. Written as DNA, the CDR3 is TGTGCCACCAGCTCGAGTGGCGTAGTATCGGGGGGCTACACCTTC.

The gene calls are TRBV5-4 and TRBJ2-2; D unresolved. V was shortened by 5 bases and J by 7 bases, with 9 bases between the two germline ends. Germline-derived CDR1 and CDR2 are SGHNT and YYREEE (reference sequence). This CDR3 is 12 amino acids long. The CDR3 DNA is TGTGCCAGCAGGATGTTCAACGGGGAGCTGTTTTTT. It encodes CASRMFNGELFF.